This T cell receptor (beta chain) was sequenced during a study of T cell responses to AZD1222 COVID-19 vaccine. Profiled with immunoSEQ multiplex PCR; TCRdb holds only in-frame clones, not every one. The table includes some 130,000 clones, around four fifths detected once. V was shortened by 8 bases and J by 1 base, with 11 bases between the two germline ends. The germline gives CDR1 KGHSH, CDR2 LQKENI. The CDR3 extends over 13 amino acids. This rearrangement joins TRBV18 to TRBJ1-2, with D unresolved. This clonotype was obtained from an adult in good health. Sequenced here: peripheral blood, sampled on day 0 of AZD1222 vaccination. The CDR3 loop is CASTTNYNYGYTF. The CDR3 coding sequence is TGTGCCAGCACAACAAATTATAACTATGGCTACACCTTC.